The rows below give T cell receptor beta chains drawn from one sample of a study of cytomegalovirus exposure and HLA in healthy donors. Sequenced by immunoSEQ multiplex PCR; TCRdb stores in-frame clones only, minus some. The table has about 120,000 clones, about 90% seen once; the top ten hold 1.5% to 2%. Input material: PBMCs. These receptors came from a man aged 40-55 years in good health and CMV-seronegative. The CDR3 runs from the conserved cysteine through the conserved F or W. D genes are given only for firm matches. A clone size is listed for some rows: how often the clone was seen (once, few, many), or a class if it is expanded.

v_gene	j_gene	abundance	d_gene	CDR3nt	CDR3aa
TRBV5-1	TRBJ1-1	NA	NA	TGCGCCAGCAGCTTGGCGGTGAGCCCTGGCACTGAAGCTTTCTTT	CASSLAVSPGTEAFF
TRBV6-5	TRBJ2-7	NA	TRBD2	TGTGCCAGCAGTTACGCTAGCGGGGGCGAGCAGTACTTC	CASSYASGGEQYF
TRBV5-1	TRBJ1-2	NA	TRBD1	TGCGCCAGCAGCTTAGCCGGGACAGACCCCTATGGCTACACCTTC	CASSLAGTDPYGYTF
TRBV9	TRBJ1-4	few	NA	TGTGCCAGCAGCGTAGTAGGCGGGGGCACTAATGAAAAACTGTTTTTT	CASSVVGGGTNEKLFF
TRBV19	TRBJ1-5	few	NA	TGTGCCAGTAGCCCACAGAATAGCAATCAGCCCCAGCATTTT	CASSPQNSNQPQHF
TRBV30	TRBJ1-2	few	NA	TGTGCCTGGAGTGCGTCGAACAGGGCCGTTAACTATGGCTACACCTTC	CAWSASNRAVNYGYTF
TRBV7-9	TRBJ1-5	NA	NA	TGTGCCAGCAGCTTAGCTGGCCCTGGAGGCCAGCCCCAGCATTTT	CASSLAGPGGQPQHF
TRBV19	TRBJ1-1	once	NA	TGTGCCAGTAATCGGCAGGGCGCCCCTGAAGCTTTCTTT	CASNRQGAPEAFF
TRBV5-1	TRBJ1-1	NA	NA	TGCGCCAGCAGCTTGGTACAGTTGAACACTGAAGCTTTCTTT	CASSLVQLNTEAFF
TRBV7-9	TRBJ2-7	NA	NA	TGTGCCAGCAGCTTCAACGCGGGCTACGAGCAGTACTTC	CASSFNAGYEQYF
TRBV7-3	TRBJ2-3	NA	TRBD1	TGTGCCAGCAGCCCGGGACAGGGACTTAATACGCAGTATTTT	CASSPGQGLNTQYF
TRBV6-4	TRBJ2-1	NA	TRBD2	TGTGCCAGCCCTCGGGCTAGCGGGGACTTAGGCTCCTACAATGAGCAGTTCTTC	CASPRASGDLGSYNEQFF
TRBV28	TRBJ1-1	NA	NA	TGTGCCAGCAGCCCGTACATCAACACTGAAGCTTTCTTT	CASSPYINTEAFF
TRBV2	TRBJ2-3	NA	NA	TGTGCCAGCAGTGGGGAGGCCACCACAGATACGCAGTATTTT	CASSGEATTDTQYF
TRBV7-2	TRBJ2-1	once	TRBD1	TGTGCCAGCAGCTTGTCCCCGGACAGGGTGGGGAATGAGCAGTTCTTC	CASSLSPDRVGNEQFF
TRBV19	TRBJ2-1	NA	TRBD2	TGTGCCAGTAGTTTTTTAGCGGGCTACAATGAGCAGTTCTTC	CASSFLAGYNEQFF
TRBV5-4	TRBJ2-5	NA	NA	TGTGCCAGCAGCTTGGATCGTTGGACTACCAAAGAGACCCAGTACTTC	CASSLDRWTTKETQYF
TRBV5-6	TRBJ1-2	NA	NA	TGTGCCAGCAGCTTCCCTACAGGGAGTATCTCCTATGGCTACACCTTC	CASSFPTGSISYGYTF
TRBV2	TRBJ2-1	NA	TRBD2	TGTGCCAGCACAACTAGCGGGTCTTACAATGAGCAGTTCTTC	CASTTSGSYNEQFF
TRBV28	TRBJ1-5	NA	NA	TGTGCCAGCAACGCAAGGAGCCCCCCTAGCAATCAGCCCCAGCATTTT	CASNARSPPSNQPQHF
TRBV6-5	TRBJ1-3	NA	NA	TGTGCCAGCAGTTACTCGGCAGACTCACCCGGAAACACCATATATTTT	CASSYSADSPGNTIYF
TRBV5-1	TRBJ2-7	NA	TRBD1	TGCGCCAGCAGCTTAGGGAACAGGGGTTCCGTCGAGCAGTACTTC	CASSLGNRGSVEQYF
TRBV5-4	TRBJ1-1	NA	NA	TGTGCCAGCAGCTCCCAGGGAGGCACTGAAGCTTTCTTT	CASSSQGGTEAFF
TRBV27	TRBJ1-2	once	NA	TGTGCCAGCAGTTTAAACCCTCTCGGGAGGGGCTACACCTTC	CASSLNPLGRGYTF
TRBV4-2	TRBJ2-1	NA	TRBD1	TGTGCCAGCAGCCAAGTCGTGGGACAGCCAAACTACAATGAGCAGTTCTTC	CASSQVVGQPNYNEQFF
TRBV29-1	TRBJ2-1	NA	NA	TGCAGCGTTGATTCGAACAGGGCCTCCTACAATGAGCAGTTCTTC	CSVDSNRASYNEQFF
TRBV6-6	TRBJ2-1	NA	TRBD2	TGTGCCAGCATGGGGGGGAGCGATGAGCAGTTCTTC	CASMGGSDEQFF
TRBV5-1	TRBJ2-5	once	TRBD1	TGCGCCAGCAGCTTCGCACAGGGGAAGGAGACCCAGTACTTC	CASSFAQGKETQYF
TRBV25-1	TRBJ1-1	NA	NA	TGTGCCAGCACCTCATTAGTTGGAGCTTTCTTT	CASTSLVGAFF
TRBV7-2	TRBJ2-7	NA	NA	TGTGCCAGCAGCTTAGAAAAAGGAGCTTCCTACGAGCAGTACTTC	CASSLEKGASYEQYF
TRBV5-1	TRBJ1-1	NA	NA	TGCGCCAGCAGCACCCAGACAGTTAACACTGAAGCTTTCTTT	CASSTQTVNTEAFF
TRBV28	TRBJ1-5	NA	TRBD1	TGTGCCAGCAGCCTACAGGGGGCGCAGCCCCAGCATTTT	CASSLQGAQPQHF
TRBV11-3	TRBJ2-2	NA	NA	TGTGCCAGCAGCTACAGCACCGGGGAGCTGTTTTTT	CASSYSTGELFF
TRBV7-6	TRBJ1-6	NA	NA	TGTGCCAGCAGCTCTGGACAGTATAATTCACCCCTCCACTTT	CASSSGQYNSPLHF
TRBV5-4	TRBJ1-1	NA	NA	TGTGCCAGCAGCCCGACAAGGGGCGGGAGGACTGAAGCTTTCTTT	CASSPTRGGRTEAFF
TRBV10-1	TRBJ2-1	NA	TRBD1	TGCGCCAGCAGTCTGGACAGGGACTTTTACAATGAGCAGTTCTTC	CASSLDRDFYNEQFF
TRBV29-1	TRBJ1-1	NA	TRBD1	TGCAGCGGGGACAGCGGAACGCCACTTGAAGCTTTCTTT	CSGDSGTPLEAFF
TRBV6-6	TRBJ2-5	NA	NA	TGTGCCAGCAGTTCTAGTGGAGAGACCCAGTACTTC	CASSSSGETQYF
TRBV19	TRBJ2-7	NA	NA	TGTGCCAGTAGTCCCAAAGGAGGGGGGGGACCTCCCTACGAGCAGTACTTC	CASSPKGGGGPPYEQYF
TRBV5-4	TRBJ1-2	NA	NA	TGTGCCAGCACCCTTATAGGGGGAGACTATGGCTACACCTTC	CASTLIGGDYGYTF
TRBV5-1	TRBJ1-6	NA	TRBD1	TGCGCCAGCAGCCCAGCGCGACAGGGGAATTCACCCCTCCACTTT	CASSPARQGNSPLHF
TRBV10-3	TRBJ2-7	once	TRBD1	TGTGCCATCAGTGGGGGACAGGGTGCCTACGAGCAGTACTTC	CAISGGQGAYEQYF
TRBV7-9	TRBJ2-5	NA	TRBD1	TGTGCCAGCAGCTCCGGGACAGTCTTCCAAGAGACCCAGTACTTC	CASSSGTVFQETQYF
TRBV9	TRBJ1-6	NA	TRBD1	TGTGCCAGCAGCGTAGGCGGACAGGCTAATTCACCCCTCCACTTT	CASSVGGQANSPLHF